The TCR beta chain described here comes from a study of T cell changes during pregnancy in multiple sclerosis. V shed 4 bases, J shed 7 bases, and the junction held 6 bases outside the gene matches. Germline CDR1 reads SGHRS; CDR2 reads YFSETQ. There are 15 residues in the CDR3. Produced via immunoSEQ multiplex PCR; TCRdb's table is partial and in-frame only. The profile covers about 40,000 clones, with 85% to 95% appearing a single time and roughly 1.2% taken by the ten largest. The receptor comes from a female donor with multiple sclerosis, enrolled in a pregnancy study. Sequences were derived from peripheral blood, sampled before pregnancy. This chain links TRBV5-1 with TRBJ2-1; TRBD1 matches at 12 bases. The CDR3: CASSPGQGAKNEQFF. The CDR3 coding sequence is TGCGCCAGCAGCCCGGGACAGGGGGCTAAGAATGAGCAGTTCTTC.